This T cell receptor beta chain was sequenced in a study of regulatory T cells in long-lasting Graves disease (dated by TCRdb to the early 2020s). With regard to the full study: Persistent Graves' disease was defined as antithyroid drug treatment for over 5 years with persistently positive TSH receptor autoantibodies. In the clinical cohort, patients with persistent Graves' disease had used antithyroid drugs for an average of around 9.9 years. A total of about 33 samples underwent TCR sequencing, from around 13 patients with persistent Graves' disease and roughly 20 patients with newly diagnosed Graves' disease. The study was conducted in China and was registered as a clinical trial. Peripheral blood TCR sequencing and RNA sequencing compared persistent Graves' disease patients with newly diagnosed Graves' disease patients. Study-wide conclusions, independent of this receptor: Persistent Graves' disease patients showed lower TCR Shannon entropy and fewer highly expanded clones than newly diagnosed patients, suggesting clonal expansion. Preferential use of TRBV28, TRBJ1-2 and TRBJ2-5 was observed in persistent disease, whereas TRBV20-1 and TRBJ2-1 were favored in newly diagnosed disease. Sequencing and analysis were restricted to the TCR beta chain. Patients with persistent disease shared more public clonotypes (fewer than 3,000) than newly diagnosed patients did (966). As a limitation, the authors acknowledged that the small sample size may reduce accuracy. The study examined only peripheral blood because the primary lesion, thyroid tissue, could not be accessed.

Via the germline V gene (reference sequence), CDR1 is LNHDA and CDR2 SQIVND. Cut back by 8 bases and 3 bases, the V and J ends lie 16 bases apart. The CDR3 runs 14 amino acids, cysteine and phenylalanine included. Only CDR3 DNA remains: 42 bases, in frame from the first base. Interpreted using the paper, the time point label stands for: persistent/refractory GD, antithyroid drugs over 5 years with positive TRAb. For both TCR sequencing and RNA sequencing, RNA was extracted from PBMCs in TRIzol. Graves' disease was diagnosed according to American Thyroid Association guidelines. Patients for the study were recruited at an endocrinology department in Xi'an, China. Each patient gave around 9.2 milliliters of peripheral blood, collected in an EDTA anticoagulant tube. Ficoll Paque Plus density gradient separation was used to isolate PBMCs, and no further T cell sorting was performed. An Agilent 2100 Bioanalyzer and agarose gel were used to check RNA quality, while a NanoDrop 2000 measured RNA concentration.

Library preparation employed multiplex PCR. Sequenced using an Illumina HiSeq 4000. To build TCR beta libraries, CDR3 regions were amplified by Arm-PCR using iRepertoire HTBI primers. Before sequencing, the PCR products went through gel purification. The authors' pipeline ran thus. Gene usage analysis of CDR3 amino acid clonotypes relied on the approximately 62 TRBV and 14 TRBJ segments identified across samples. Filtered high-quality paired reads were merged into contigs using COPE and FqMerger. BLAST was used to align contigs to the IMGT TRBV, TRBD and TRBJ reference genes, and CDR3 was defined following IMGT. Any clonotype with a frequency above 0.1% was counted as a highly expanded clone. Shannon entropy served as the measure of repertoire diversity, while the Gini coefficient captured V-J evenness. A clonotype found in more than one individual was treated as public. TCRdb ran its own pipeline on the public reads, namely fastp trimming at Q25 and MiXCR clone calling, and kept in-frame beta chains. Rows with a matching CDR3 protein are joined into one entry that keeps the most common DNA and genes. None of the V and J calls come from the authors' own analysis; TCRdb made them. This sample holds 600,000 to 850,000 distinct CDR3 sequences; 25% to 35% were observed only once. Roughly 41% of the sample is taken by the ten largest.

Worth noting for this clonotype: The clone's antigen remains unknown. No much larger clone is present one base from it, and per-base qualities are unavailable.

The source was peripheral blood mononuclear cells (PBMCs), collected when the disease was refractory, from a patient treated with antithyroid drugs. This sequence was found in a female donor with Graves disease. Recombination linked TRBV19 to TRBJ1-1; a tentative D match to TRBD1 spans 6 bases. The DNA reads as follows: TGTGCCAGTGGTGAACAGGGATGGGACACTGAAGCTTTCTTT. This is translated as CASGEQGWDTEAFF.